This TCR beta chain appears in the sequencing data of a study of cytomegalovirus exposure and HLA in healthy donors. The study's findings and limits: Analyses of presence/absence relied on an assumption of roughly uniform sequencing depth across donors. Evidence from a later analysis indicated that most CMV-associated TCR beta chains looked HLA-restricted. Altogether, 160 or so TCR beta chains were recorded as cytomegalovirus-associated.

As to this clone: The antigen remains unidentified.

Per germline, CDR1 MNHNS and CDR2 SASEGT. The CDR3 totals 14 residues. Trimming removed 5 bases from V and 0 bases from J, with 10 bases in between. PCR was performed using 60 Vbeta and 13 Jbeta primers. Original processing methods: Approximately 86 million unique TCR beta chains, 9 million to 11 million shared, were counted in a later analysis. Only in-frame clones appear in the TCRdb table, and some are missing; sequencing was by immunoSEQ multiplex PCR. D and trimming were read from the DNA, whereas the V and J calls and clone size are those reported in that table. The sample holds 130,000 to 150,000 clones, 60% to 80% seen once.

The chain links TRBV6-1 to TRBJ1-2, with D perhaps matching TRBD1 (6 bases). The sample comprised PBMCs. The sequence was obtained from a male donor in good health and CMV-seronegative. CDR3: CASSPRTANYGYTF. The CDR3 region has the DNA TGTGCCAGCAGTCCCCGGACAGCTAACTATGGCTACACCTTC.